These 20 T cell receptor beta chains came from one sample sequenced in a study of T cell repertoires in cytomegalovirus infection. These receptors have no known antigen. One entry per CDR3 protein, called by TCRdb with MiXCR from the reads. Of roughly 800,000 distinct CDR3 sequences in the sample, 29% were seen once. The sample was cultured CD8+ T cells from PBMCs, taken from culture after CMV antigen stimulation. The receptor set was obtained from a human donor in good health (CMV status not recorded). Some clones in this sample may be carry-over from other donors' samples.

On this clonotype: One end of the junction does not line up with germline, which may come from a read error. This rearrangement joins TRBV4-1 to TRBJ2-1; no clear D. From germline, CDR1 is MGHRA and CDR2 YSYEKL. The CDR3 sequence is 15 residues long. The CDR3 region has the DNA TGTGCCAGCAGCCAATACTACGTTTCTTACAATGAGCAGTTCTTC. As protein: CASSQYYVSYNEQFF.

This clonotype was found a few times. The chain is built from TRBV7-6 and TRBJ2-2, with 7 bases lining up with TRBD1. After removal of 0 bases from V and 1 base from J, the junction contained 2 bases not matched to a gene. Germline loops: CDR1 SGHVS, CDR2 FNYEAQ. The CDR3 totals 16 residues. CDR3 sequence (DNA): TGTGCCAGCAGCTTAGCGACAGGGAGGAACACCGGGGAGCTGTTTTTT. Amino acid sequence: CASSLATGRNTGELFF.

Only a few counts were recorded for this clonotype. This chain links TRBV10-3 with TRBJ2-3; D is unresolved. Trimming stripped 3 bases from V and 3 bases from J, with 10 bases between. Germline loops: CDR1 ENHRY, CDR2 SYGVKD. The CDR3 is 14 residues long. Here the CDR3 reads CAISEFPGTDTQYF. In DNA form, the CDR3 reads TGTGCCATCAGTGAATTTCCCGGAACAGATACGCAGTATTTT.

The chain employs TRBV10-3 and TRBJ2-7, with 9 bases lining up with TRBD2. J lost 1 base, V lost 10 bases, and 20 bases had no gene match. CDR3 length: 18 amino acids. Germline CDR1 reads ENHRY; CDR2 reads SYGVKD. CDR3 in amino acids: CATRVLGSGGIPSYEQYF. The CDR3 DNA reads as TGTGCCACCAGAGTATTAGGGAGCGGGGGGATTCCATCCTACGAGCAGTACTTC.

In its sample, this clonotype was seen many times. Written as DNA, the CDR3 is TGTGCCAGCAGCTTAGGAAGGACAGGGGCAACTGAGCAGTTCTTC. Encoded protein: CASSLGRTGATEQFF. The rearrangement links TRBV7-6 to TRBJ2-1, with 9 bases matching TRBD1. The CDR3 spans 15 residues. Germline-derived CDR1 and CDR2 are SGHVS and FNYEAQ. The J segment lost 9 bases and the V segment lost 1 base, leaving 7 bases of the junction unmatched.

The V and J genes are TRBV6-2 or TRBV6-3 and TRBJ2-7, with 7 bases that match TRBD2. Looked up from germline, CDR1 is MNHEY and CDR2 is SVGEGT. This CDR3 comprises 18 residues. After removal of 0 bases from V and 0 bases from J, the junction contained 11 bases not matched to a gene. The DNA of the CDR3 is TGTGCCAGCAGTTACTCTTCGGAGGGTCTAGCGGACTCCTACGAGCAGTACGTC. This translates into CASSYSSEGLADSYEQYV.

This chain joins TRBV12-3 or TRBV12-4 and TRBJ1-2; a weak D match, TRBD1 (6 bases). V was cut by 6 bases and J by 3 bases, with 11 bases left in between. This CDR3 is 13 amino acids long. CDR3 region: CASSRRQDYGYTF. CDR3 sequence (DNA): TGTGCCAGCAGCCGCCGACAGGACTATGGCTACACCTTC.

This chain uses TRBV5-6 with TRBJ2-2; D possibly corresponds to TRBD1 (6 bases). This CDR3 contains 14 residues. V dropped 3 bases and J dropped 6 bases, with 12 bases sitting between them. Germline CDR1 SGHDT, CDR2 YYEEEE. The CDR3 region is CASSSTGPPGELFF. CDR3 nucleotide sequence: TGTGCCAGCAGCTCCACAGGGCCCCCCGGGGAGCTGTTTTTT.

This clonotype has at least ten counts. J is TRBJ2-2 and V is TRBV7-6; D ambiguous. Germline-derived CDR1 and CDR2 are SGHVS and FNYEAQ. V was shortened by 1 base and J by 0 bases, with 6 bases between the two germline ends. The CDR3 contains 15 residues. CDR3 nucleotides: TGTGCCAGCAGCTTAGTCGATTCGAACACCGGGGAGCTGTTTTTT. Residues: CASSLVDSNTGELFF. Together with reference TRBV7-6 and TRBJ2-2, the CDR3 gives the full variable domain: GAGVSQSPRYKVTKRGQDVALRCDPISGHVSLYWYRQALGQGPEFLTYFNYEAQQDKSGLPNDRFSAERPEGSISTLTIQRTEQRDSAMYRCASSLVDSNTGELFFGEGSRLTVL.

This sequence joins TRBV19 and TRBJ2-6; D is unresolved. From germline, CDR1 is LNHDA and CDR2 SQIVND (reference sequence). This CDR3 has 13 residues. Between the trimmed V and J ends, which lost 8 bases and 0 bases, there was a span of 5 bases. The CDR3 region is CASWNSGANVLTF. The CDR3 DNA is TGTGCCAGTTGGAACTCTGGGGCCAACGTCCTGACTTTC. Looking up the rest from reference TRBV19 and TRBJ2-6 gives the full variable domain: DGGITQSPKYLFRKEGQNVTLSCEQNLNHDAMYWYRQDPGQGLRLIYYSQIVNDFQKGDIAEGYSVSREKKESFPLTVTSAQKNPTAFYLCASWNSGANVLTFGAGSRLTVL.

In its sample, this clonotype was seen many times. The gene calls are TRBV12-3 or TRBV12-4 and TRBJ1-1; no clear D. CDR3 length: 13 residues. Trimming took 1 base from V and 1 from J, leaving 4 bases between them. CDR3 DNA sequence: TGTGCCAGCAGTTTAGAACCGAACACTGAAGCTTTCTTT. This translates into CASSLEPNTEAFF.

The V gene is TRBV7-9, the J gene TRBJ1-1, with 7 bases matching TRBD1. The germline V gene encodes CDR1 SEHNR and CDR2 FQNEAQ (reference sequence). The CDR3 has 15 residues. Trimming cost V 5 bases and J 2 bases; bases outside gene matches: 8. Written as DNA, the CDR3 is TGTGCCAGCAGCCTATACAGGGGAGCCAACACTGAAGCTTTCTTT. Translated: CASSLYRGANTEAFF.

The chain uses TRBV20-1 and TRBJ2-2; D gene uncertain. The CDR3 contains 13 residues. Germline CDR1 is DFQATT and CDR2 is SNEGSKA (reference sequence). Between the trimmed V and J ends, which lost 0 bases and 4 bases, there was a span of 6 bases. CDR3 sequence (DNA): TGCAGTGCTAGAGATTTCCGCACCGGGGAGCTGTTTTTT. Translation gives CSARDFRTGELFF.

This clonotype has just a few counts. The J gene is TRBJ2-3, the V gene TRBV7-8, with a possible D match to TRBD2 (6 bases). The CDR3 is 13 amino acids. The V and J ends lost 8 bases and 4 bases respectively, with 13 bases between them. Looked up from germline, CDR1 is SGHVS and CDR2 is FQNEAQ. This chain's CDR3 is CASLGGWADTQYF. CDR3 in DNA: TGTGCCAGCCTGGGGGGATGGGCAGATACGCAGTATTTT. Complete variable domain (other parts from reference TRBV7-8 and TRBJ2-3): GAGVSQSPRYKVAKRGQDVALRCDPISGHVSLFWYQQALGQGPEFLTYFQNEAQLDKSGLPSDRFFAERPEGSVSTLKIQRTQQEDSAVYLCASLGGWADTQYFGPGTRLTVL.

The DNA of the CDR3 is TGTGCCAGCAGCTCAATGAGCTCCTACGAGCAGTACTTC. It specifies CASSSMSSYEQYF. V and J are TRBV5-6 and TRBJ2-7; D is unresolved. Germline V gives CDR1 SGHDT, CDR2 YYEEEE. V was shortened by 3 bases and J by 0 bases, with 7 bases between the two germline ends. This CDR3 contains 13 residues.

The chain has TRBV20-1 and TRBJ2-2; D may correspond to TRBD1 or TRBD2 (6 bases each). The V gene's germline CDR1 is DFQATT and CDR2 SNEGSKA (reference sequence). The germline V and J ends were trimmed by 0 bases and 7 bases, with 18 bases remaining between them. This CDR3 comprises 16 residues. CDR3 coding DNA: TGCAGTGCTAGAGATTTTATCGGGGGCCCGGTCGGGGAGCTGTTTTTT. Protein sequence: CSARDFIGGPVGELFF.

The rearrangement joins TRBV10-3 to TRBJ1-5; D is unclear. The CDR3 consists of 17 residues. V lost 3 bases and J 2 bases, leaving 17 bases between the germline ends. Germline loops: CDR1 ENHRY, CDR2 SYGVKD. The CDR3: CAISDGVGLAGNQPQHF. The CDR3 region has the DNA TGTGCCATCAGTGATGGGGTTGGCCTGGCGGGCAATCAGCCCCAGCATTTT.

This clonotype was found a few times. V is TRBV7-9 and J is TRBJ1-5; 8 bases line up with TRBD1. Germline lookup yields CDR1 SEHNR and CDR2 FQNEAQ (reference sequence). The CDR3 is made up of 14 amino acids. The V segment lost 5 bases and the J segment 3 bases; nucleotides outside the gene matches: 3. The CDR3 loop is CASSQDRANQPQHF. As DNA, the CDR3 is TGTGCCAGCAGCCAGGACAGGGCCAATCAGCCCCAGCATTTT.

This clonotype was seen ten or more times. This chain joins TRBV7-8 and TRBJ1-1; TRBD1 matches at 9 bases. This CDR3 is 14 amino acids long. Trimming at V came to 5 bases and at J to 1 base, leaving 2 bases not matched to a gene. The germline V gene encodes CDR1 SGHVS and CDR2 FQNEAQ. The CDR3 loop is CASSADRGNTEAFF. The CDR3 DNA reads as TGTGCCAGCAGCGCGGACAGGGGGAACACTGAAGCTTTCTTT.

The J gene is TRBJ2-5, the V gene TRBV12-3 or TRBV12-4; TRBD2 agrees at 9 bases. Germline trimming cut 0 bases from V and 0 bases from J; bases unmatched to any gene: 8. The CDR3 contains 18 residues. The CDR3 coding sequence is TGTGCCAGCAGTTTAGCGCTAGGGCTAGCGGGGAACCAAGAGACCCAGTACTTC. Protein sequence: CASSLALGLAGNQETQYF.